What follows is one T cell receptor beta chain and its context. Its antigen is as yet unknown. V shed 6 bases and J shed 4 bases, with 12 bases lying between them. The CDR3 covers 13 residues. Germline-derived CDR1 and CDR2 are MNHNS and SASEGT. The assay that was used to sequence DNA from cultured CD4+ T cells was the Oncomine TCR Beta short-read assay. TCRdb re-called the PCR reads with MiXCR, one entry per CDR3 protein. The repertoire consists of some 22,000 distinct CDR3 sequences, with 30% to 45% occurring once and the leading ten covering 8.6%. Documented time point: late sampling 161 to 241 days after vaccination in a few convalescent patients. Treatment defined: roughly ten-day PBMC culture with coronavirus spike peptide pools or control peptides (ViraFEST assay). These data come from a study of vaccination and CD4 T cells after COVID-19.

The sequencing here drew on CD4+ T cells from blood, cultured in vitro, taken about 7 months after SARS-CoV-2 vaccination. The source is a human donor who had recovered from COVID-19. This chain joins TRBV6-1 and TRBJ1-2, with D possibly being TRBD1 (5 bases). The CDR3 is CASSEQEGYGYTF. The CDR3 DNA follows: TGTGCCAGCAGCGAACAGGAGGGCTATGGCTACACCTTC.